Shown below are 25 T cell receptor beta chains from a single sample sequenced in a study of T cell changes during pregnancy in multiple sclerosis. Measured with immunoSEQ multiplex PCR; TCRdb has only the in-frame clones, and not every one. This sample has approximately 69,000 clones; about 94% occur once, and the top ten carry 0.58%. This specimen was peripheral blood, taken in the third trimester of pregnancy. The receptors originated from a female donor with multiple sclerosis, enrolled in a pregnancy study.

This clone was recorded a few times. The J gene is TRBJ1-6, the V gene TRBV10-3, with 9 positions matching TRBD1. The germline gives CDR1 ENHRY, CDR2 SYGVKD. Unmatched junction bases numbered 4, after V lost 11 bases and J lost 5 bases. CDR3 size: 13 residues. CDR3 sequence (DNA): TGTGCCTTACGGACAGGGGATAATTCACCCCTCCACTTT. This sequence encodes CALRTGDNSPLHF.

The chain links TRBV9 to TRBJ2-5; TRBD2 matches at 11 bases. This CDR3 is 17 amino acids long. Germline V gives CDR1 SGDLS, CDR2 YYNGEE. With 0 bases clipped from V and 1 base from J, the junction kept 5 bases outside the gene matches. For the CDR3, the DNA is TGTGCCAGCAGCGTAGACCCTAGCGGGGGGACCCAAGAGACCCAGTACTTC. Translated, it gives CASSVDPSGGTQETQYF.

J is TRBJ2-5 and V is TRBV5-6; D might be TRBD1 (5 bases). This CDR3 contains 14 residues. The V and J ends lost 2 bases and 7 bases respectively, with 15 bases between them. From germline, CDR1 is SGHDT and CDR2 YYEEEE. CDR3 residues: CASSLPTASRTQYF. The DNA of the CDR3 is TGTGCCAGCAGCTTACCGACAGCCTCTCGGACCCAGTACTTC.

This clone turned up a few times. The chain combines TRBV9 with TRBJ2-4; D perhaps matches TRBD2 (6 bases). CDR1 and CDR2 from the germline V gene are SGDLS and YYNGEE. This CDR3 is built from 13 residues. V was pared by 0 bases and J by 9 bases, with 10 bases between. The CDR3: CASSVEAGRIQYF. The CDR3 coding sequence is TGTGCCAGCAGCGTAGAGGCGGGACGCATTCAGTACTTC.

The rearrangement uses TRBV19 and TRBJ1-1, with unresolved D. The CDR3 loop spans 13 amino acids. Germline V gene lookup returns CDR1 LNHDA and CDR2 SQIVND (reference sequence). Trimming pared 5 bases from V and 4 bases from J, leaving 11 bases between. CDR3 protein: CASSDLAGTEAFF. Here the CDR3 DNA reads TGTGCCAGTAGTGATTTAGCCGGCACTGAAGCTTTCTTT.

This chain connects TRBV6-5 to TRBJ2-1; 8 bases are shared with TRBD2. CDR3 length: 13 amino acids. V shed 7 bases, J shed 10 bases, and the junction held 9 bases outside the gene matches. From germline, CDR1 is MNHEY and CDR2 SVGAGI. Written as DNA, the CDR3 is TGTGCCAGCACCCGGGGGGGCTTAGGGGAGCAGTTCTTC. This sequence encodes CASTRGGLGEQFF.

The CDR3 DNA is TGTGCCAGCAGCTCCGGCCCTGGGACAGCTTCCTACAATGAGCAGTTCTTC. As protein: CASSSGPGTASYNEQFF. The chain recombines TRBV11-1 with TRBJ2-1; 7 nucleotides match TRBD1. The V and J ends lost 4 bases and 1 base, in that order; junction bases with no gene match: 10. Germline V gene sequence: CDR1 SGHAT, CDR2 FQDESV (reference sequence). The CDR3 totals 17 residues.

V gene TRBV6-5 combines with J gene TRBJ1-1; D might be TRBD1 (5 bases). Trimming cost V 7 bases and J 1 base, with 16 bases left between them. Germline V gene lookup returns CDR1 MNHEY and CDR2 SVGAGI. The CDR3 loop spans 15 amino acids. The CDR3 nucleotides are TGTGCCAGCACCCCCGGGGGGAGGTGGAACACTGAAGCTTTCTTT. It specifies CASTPGGRWNTEAFF.

The sample holds one count of this clone. The chain combines TRBV5-1 with TRBJ2-6; the D gene is possibly TRBD1 (6 bases). The CDR3 has 17 amino acids. V was clipped by 1 base and J by 1 base, with 12 bases between them. Germline V gene lookup returns CDR1 SGHRS and CDR2 YFSETQ. CDR3 DNA sequence: TGCGCCAGCAGCTTGTTAGGGGGTCTGTCTGGGGCCAACGTCCTGACTTTC. Translated, it gives CASSLLGGLSGANVLTF.

The chain couples TRBV7-2 to TRBJ1-2; 7 nucleotides agree with TRBD1. This CDR3 spans 14 amino acids. Germline values: CDR1 SGHTA, CDR2 FQGNSA. The trim removed 5 bases at V and 5 bases at J, leaving 8 bases unmatched. The CDR3 loop is CASSPGQAAYGYTF. The CDR3 DNA reads as TGTGCCAGCAGCCCCGGACAGGCCGCTTATGGCTACACCTTC. Filled out from reference TRBV7-2 and TRBJ1-2, the complete variable domain reads GAGVSQSPSNKVTEKGKDVELRCDPISGHTALYWYRQSLGQGLEFLIYFQGNSAPDKSGLPSDRFSAERTGGSVSTLTIQRTQQEDSAVYLCASSPGQAAYGYTFGSGTRLTVV.

The chain uses TRBV5-5 and TRBJ1-3; 10 bases align to TRBD1. With 4 bases clipped from V and 2 bases from J, the junction kept 3 bases outside the gene matches. The CDR3 sequence is 15 residues long. Germline V gene sequence: CDR1 SGHKS, CDR2 YYEKEE (reference sequence). The CDR3 nucleotides are TGTGCCAGCAGCCTTGGACAGGGGGCTGGAAACACCATATATTTT. Amino acid sequence: CASSLGQGAGNTIYF.

This chain uses TRBV9 with TRBJ1-3; unclear D gene. There are 14 residues in the CDR3. V gave up 4 bases and J gave up 2 bases, with 10 bases separating them. The germline V gene has CDR1 SGDLS and CDR2 YYNGEE. The CDR3 DNA sequence: TGTGCCAGCAGCCCGGAGGGTACTGGAAACACCATATATTTT. The encoded protein is CASSPEGTGNTIYF.

The chain combines TRBV2 with TRBJ2-5, with D possibly being TRBD1 (5 bases). Germline V lookup: CDR1 SNHLY, CDR2 FYNNEI. The V gene lost 7 bases and the J gene lost 3 bases, with 18 bases spanning the gap. There are 15 residues in the CDR3. The CDR3 nucleotides are TGTGCCAGCAAAGGGGCTGGTGGGTTGAAAGAGACCCAGTACTTC. This sequence encodes CASKGAGGLKETQYF.

The chain couples TRBV16 to TRBJ2-7; D gene unclear. Trimming stripped 6 bases from V and 0 bases from J, with 6 bases between. Germline CDR1 is KGHSY and CDR2 is FQNENV. The CDR3 totals 12 residues. CDR3 sequence (DNA): TGTGCCAGCAGTCACAGCTCCTACGAGCAGTACTTC. Residues: CASSHSSYEQYF. The full variable domain, with the rest looked up from reference TRBV16 and TRBJ2-7, is GEEVAQTPKHLVRGEGQKAKLYCAPIKGHSYVFWYQQVLKNEFKFLISFQNENVFDETGMPKERFSAKCLPNSPCSLEIQATKLEDSAVYFCASSHSSYEQYFGPGTRLTVT.

This chain uses TRBV15 with TRBJ1-1; D is possibly TRBD1 (6 bases). This CDR3 is 16 amino acids long. Germline V CDR1 and CDR2: LNHNV, YYDKDF (reference sequence). Trimming left V 3 bases short and J 11 bases short, with 25 bases between. The CDR3, as DNA: TGTGCCACCAGCAGGAGAGAGATTTCAGGGGCAGCGAGGGCTTTCTTT. This encodes CATSRREISGAARAFF.

This chain connects TRBV27 to TRBJ1-5; no definite D call. Germline values: CDR1 MNHEY, CDR2 SMNVEV (reference sequence). CDR3 length: 16 residues. Trimming removed 0 bases at V and 1 base at J, with 10 bases between. CDR3 sequence (DNA): TGTGCCAGCAGTTTATCGGGCAGCTGGAGCAATCAGCCCCAGCATTTT. Amino acids: CASSLSGSWSNQPQHF.

The chain combines TRBV5-6 with TRBJ1-1; D is unclear. Between the trimmed V and J ends, which lost 3 bases and 0 bases, there was a span of 9 bases. The CDR3 consists of 14 residues. Germline V gene data show CDR1 as SGHDT and CDR2 as YYEEEE. The CDR3 spells CASSSYFMNTEAFF. Written as DNA, the CDR3 is TGTGCCAGCAGCTCGTACTTTATGAACACTGAAGCTTTCTTT. Full variable domain (outside the CDR3, taken from reference TRBV5-6 and TRBJ1-1): DAGVTQSPTHLIKTRGQQVTLRCSPKSGHDTVSWYQQALGQGPQFIFQYYEEEERQRGNFPDRFSGHQFPNYSSELNVNALLLGDSALYLCASSSYFMNTEAFFGQGTRLTVV.

CDR3 sequence (DNA): TGTGCCACCGGGACTAGCGGGGGGGCCCGATCCTACAATGAGCAGTTCTTC. It yields the protein CATGTSGGARSYNEQFF. The chain couples TRBV15 to TRBJ2-1; 16 nucleotides line up with TRBD2. The CDR3 length is 17 residues. CDR1 is LNHNV, CDR2 YYDKDF, per germline (reference sequence). Trimming took 8 bases from V and 1 from J; bases not matched to a gene: 5.

As for this clone: The germline gene is not matched at one end of the junction; a read error may be the cause. V usage is TRBV7-7 and J usage is TRBJ1-5, with 8 bases lining up with TRBD1. Germline CDR1 is SSHAT and CDR2 is FNYEAQ (reference sequence). CDR3 length: 17 amino acids. The CDR3 region is CASSESPGGFSNQPQHF. For the CDR3, the DNA is TGTGCTAGCAGCGAATCACCAGGGGGCTTTAGCAATCAGCCCCAGCATTTT.

The rearrangement uses TRBV27 and TRBJ2-7, with 12 bases that match TRBD2. Germline assignment: CDR1 MNHEY and CDR2 SMNVEV (reference sequence). J lost 2 bases, V lost 4 bases, and 6 bases had no gene match. CDR3 length: 16 residues. CDR3 region: CASSSLAGGTPYEQYF. As DNA, the CDR3 is TGTGCCAGCAGTTCACTAGCGGGGGGAACTCCCTACGAGCAGTACTTC.

A single count supports this clone. This chain links TRBV2 with TRBJ1-1; the D gene is possibly TRBD1 (6 bases). The CDR3 totals 15 residues. The ends were cut back, 5 bases at V and 4 bases at J, with 17 bases in the middle. Germline CDR1 SNHLY, CDR2 FYNNEI. The CDR3 is CASSRIDRLGTEAFF. The CDR3 region has the DNA TGTGCCAGCAGTCGCATAGACAGGCTCGGCACTGAAGCTTTCTTT. Together with reference TRBV2 and TRBJ1-1, the CDR3 gives the full variable domain: EPEVTQTPSHQVTQMGQEVILRCVPISNHLYFYWYRQILGQKVEFLVSFYNNEISEKSEIFDDQFSVERPDGSNFTLKIRSTKLEDSAMYFCASSRIDRLGTEAFFGQGTRLTVV.

This clone has just one count. The rearrangement uses TRBV5-4 and TRBJ1-1, with no clear D. The CDR3 is made up of 13 amino acids. Germline-derived CDR1 and CDR2 are SGHNT and YYREEE (reference sequence). V dropped 0 bases and J dropped 10 bases, with 13 bases sitting between them. The CDR3 reads CASSLVREAPAFF. For the CDR3, the DNA is TGTGCCAGCAGCTTGGTGCGGGAAGCTCCAGCTTTCTTT.

The CDR3 bases are TGTGCCACCGAGGACGGGACAACTAATGAAAAACTGTTTTTT. Its protein is CATEDGTTNEKLFF. V and J are TRBV6-6 and TRBJ1-4; D ambiguous. Germline assignment: CDR1 MNHNY and CDR2 SVGAGI (reference sequence). V lost 10 bases and J 0 bases, leaving 12 bases between the germline ends. This CDR3 has 14 amino acids.

This clone was seen a few times. The rearrangement links TRBV29-1 to TRBJ2-3; 11 bases line up with TRBD1. The CDR3 is 14 residues long. Trimming at V came to 7 bases and at J to 2 bases, leaving 5 bases not matched to a gene. Looked up from germline, CDR1 is SQVTM and CDR2 is ANQGSEA. The CDR3 DNA follows: TGCAGCGCACGGGACAGGGGGTACACAGATACGCAGTATTTT. Translation: CSARDRGYTDTQYF.

The chain couples TRBV5-7 to TRBJ1-5; 7 nucleotides agree with TRBD1. TRBV5-7 is known as an ORF, though its function is uncertain. The CDR3 sequence is 15 residues long. V gave up 1 base and J gave up 0 bases; unmatched junction bases: 1. The CDR3 region has the DNA TGTGCCAGCAGCTTGACAGGGGATAGCAATCAGCCCCAGCATTTT. Protein product: CASSLTGDSNQPQHF.